The rows below give T cell receptor beta chains drawn from one sample of a study of OX40 agonist ivuxolimab in advanced cancers. Data came from immunoSEQ multiplex PCR; TCRdb stores just in-frame clones and leaves some out. In the table there are about 20,000 clones, around 78% of which are singletons. Material: CD4+ or CD8+ T cells sorted from blood, obtained in a trial of the OX40 agonist ivuxolimab. Receptor source: an adult with an advanced solid tumor such as melanoma, head and neck, liver or kidney cancer. The CDR3 runs from the conserved cysteine through the conserved F or W. The order of the fields is J gene, V gene, D gene, CDR3 length, clone size, CDR3 DNA, CDR3 protein. The D gene is left open where the match is weak. For some rows the clone size is stated as once, few or many, or as a class when expanded; others skip it.

J gene: TRBJ1-1
V gene: TRBV6-5
D gene: .
CDR3 length: 13
clone size: .
CDR3 DNA: TGTGCCAGCAGTTACTCGGGGGTTGCTGAAGCTTTCTTT
CDR3 protein: CASSYSGVAEAFF

J gene: TRBJ1-2
V gene: TRBV2
D gene: .
CDR3 length: 13
clone size: .
CDR3 DNA: TGTGCCAGCAGTGGGACAGCAGACTATGGCTACACCTTC
CDR3 protein: CASSGTADYGYTF

J gene: TRBJ2-1
V gene: TRBV14
D gene: .
CDR3 length: 15
clone size: .
CDR3 DNA: TGTGCCAGCAGCCCCGGGACCGGGACCTACAATGAGCAGTTCTTC
CDR3 protein: CASSPGTGTYNEQFF

J gene: TRBJ1-4
V gene: TRBV11-2
D gene: .
CDR3 length: 14
clone size: once
CDR3 DNA: TGTGCCAGCAGCTCCCCCTTGGGGCCCGCAAAACTGTTTTTT
CDR3 protein: CASSSPLGPAKLFF

J gene: TRBJ1-1
V gene: TRBV9
D gene: .
CDR3 length: 14
clone size: .
CDR3 DNA: TGTGCCAGCAGCGAAGGAGGGGAGAACACTGAAGCTTTCTTT
CDR3 protein: CASSEGGENTEAFF

J gene: TRBJ2-7
V gene: TRBV21-1
D gene: .
CDR3 length: 21
clone size: .
CDR3 DNA: TGTGCCAGCAGCCCCGACCGAGGCGTTAGTTGGGTGAAACTAGCGGGAGACGAGCAGTACTTC
CDR3 protein: CASSPDRGVSWVKLAGDEQYF

J gene: TRBJ1-2
V gene: TRBV18
D gene: .
CDR3 length: 15
clone size: .
CDR3 DNA: TGTGCCAGCTCACCAATGGCAGGCGACCGCTATGGCTACACCTTC
CDR3 protein: CASSPMAGDRYGYTF

J gene: TRBJ2-7
V gene: TRBV2
D gene: TRBD2
CDR3 length: 14
clone size: .
CDR3 DNA: TGTGCCAGCAGCCCTAGCGGGGGTACCTACGAGCAGTACTTC
CDR3 protein: CASSPSGGTYEQYF

J gene: TRBJ2-1
V gene: TRBV4-1
D gene: .
CDR3 length: 14
clone size: .
CDR3 DNA: TGCGCCAGCAGCGATAGCGGAACCTACAATGAGCAGTTCTTC
CDR3 protein: CASSDSGTYNEQFF

J gene: TRBJ2-3
V gene: TRBV6-4
D gene: TRBD2
CDR3 length: 15
clone size: few
CDR3 DNA: TGTGCCAGCAGCAGGACTAGCGGAAGCACAGATACGCAGTATTTT
CDR3 protein: CASSRTSGSTDTQYF

J gene: TRBJ2-1
V gene: TRBV11-2
D gene: .
CDR3 length: 15
clone size: once
CDR3 DNA: TGTGCCAGCAGCTCGTCAGGTCGGTTTGGGGCTCTGGGGTTCTTC
CDR3 protein: CASSSSGRFGALGFF

J gene: TRBJ2-1
V gene: TRBV18
D gene: .
CDR3 length: 14
clone size: once
CDR3 DNA: TGTGCCAGCTCACCACCGGGATCTAGTCATGAGCAGTTCTTC
CDR3 protein: CASSPPGSSHEQFF